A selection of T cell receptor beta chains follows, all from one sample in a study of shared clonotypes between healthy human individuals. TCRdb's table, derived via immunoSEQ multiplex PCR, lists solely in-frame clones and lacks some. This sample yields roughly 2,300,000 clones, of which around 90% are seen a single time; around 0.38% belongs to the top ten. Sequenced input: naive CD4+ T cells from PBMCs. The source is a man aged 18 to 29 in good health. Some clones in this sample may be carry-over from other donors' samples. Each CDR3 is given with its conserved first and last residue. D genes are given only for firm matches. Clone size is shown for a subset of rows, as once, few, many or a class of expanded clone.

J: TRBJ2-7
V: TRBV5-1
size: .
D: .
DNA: TGCGCCAGCAGCTTGATGGCTAGCGCAAGCTCCTACGAGCAGTACTTC
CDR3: CASSLMASASSYEQYF

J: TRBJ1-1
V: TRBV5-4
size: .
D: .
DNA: TGTGCCAGCAGCTCGGGTTCGGAATTTGAAGCTTTCTTT
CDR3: CASSSGSEFEAFF

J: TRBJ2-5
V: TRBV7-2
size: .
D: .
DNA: TGTGCCAGCGGACCAGCAACTAGAGCCCAGTACTTC
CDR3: CASGPATRAQYF

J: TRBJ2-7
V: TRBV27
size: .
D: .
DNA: TGTGCCAGCAGTTTATCAGGGGCCGTTTTCGGCTCCTACGAGCAGTACTTC
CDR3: CASSLSGAVFGSYEQYF

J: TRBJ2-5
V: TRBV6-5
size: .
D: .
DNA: TGTGCCAGCAGTAGGTCGCGGGGCAAACAAGAGACCCAGTACTTC
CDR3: CASSRSRGKQETQYF

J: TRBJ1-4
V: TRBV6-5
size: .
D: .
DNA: TGTGCCAGCAGGGCGGTATACTCTGCTGGAAAACTGTTTTTT
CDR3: CASRAVYSAGKLFF

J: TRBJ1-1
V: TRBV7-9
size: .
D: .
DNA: TGTGCCAGCAGCTTAGATGAGGGGAGTGAAGCTTTCTTT
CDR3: CASSLDEGSEAFF

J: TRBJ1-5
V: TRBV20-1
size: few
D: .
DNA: TGCAGTGCGTGTTCGGAGCAGCCCCAGCATTTT
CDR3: CSACSEQPQHF

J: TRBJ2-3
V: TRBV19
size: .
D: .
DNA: TGTGCCAGTAGCCGAGGAGACGGGAACACAGATACGCAGTATTTT
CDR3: CASSRGDGNTDTQYF

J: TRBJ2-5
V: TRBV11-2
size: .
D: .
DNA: TGTGCCAGCAGCTTAGGCAGGGTAGAGACCCAGTACTTC
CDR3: CASSLGRVETQYF

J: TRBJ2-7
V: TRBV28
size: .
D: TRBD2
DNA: TGTGCCAGCAGTTTTTCGGGAGGGCCCGAGCAGTACTTC
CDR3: CASSFSGGPEQYF

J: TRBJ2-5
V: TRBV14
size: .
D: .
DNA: TGTGCCAGCAGCTCTCATCTCCAAGAGACCCAGTACTTC
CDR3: CASSSHLQETQYF

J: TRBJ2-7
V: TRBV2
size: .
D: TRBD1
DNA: TGTGCCAGCAGTGAGCAGGGGGCGAAGTACGAGCAGTACTTC
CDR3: CASSEQGAKYEQYF

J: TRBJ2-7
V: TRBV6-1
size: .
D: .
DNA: TGTGCCAGCAGTGAAGTGGTGGATCTCGAGCAGTACTTC
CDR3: CASSEVVDLEQYF

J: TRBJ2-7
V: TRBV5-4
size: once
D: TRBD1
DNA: TGTGCCAGCAGTCGCGACAGGGGAAGCCACGAGCAGTACTTC
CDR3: CASSRDRGSHEQYF

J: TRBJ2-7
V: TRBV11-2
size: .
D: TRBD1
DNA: TGTGCCAGCAGACAAATTAGAGCCCGGACAGGGAAGGGTTACGAGCAGTACTTC
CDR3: CASRQIRARTGKGYEQYF

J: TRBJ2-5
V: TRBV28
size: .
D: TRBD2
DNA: TGTGCCAGCAGTTCCCCCCTGACTAGCGGGAGGGCCGCGGAGACCCAGTACTTC
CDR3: CASSSPLTSGRAAETQYF

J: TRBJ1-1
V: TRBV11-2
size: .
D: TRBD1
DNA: TGTGCCAGCAGCCGGGACAGGAACACTGAAGCTTTCTTT
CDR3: CASSRDRNTEAFF

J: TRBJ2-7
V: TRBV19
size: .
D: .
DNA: TGTGCCAGTAGCCAGTACGTATCGGGGCGGGAGCAGTACTTC
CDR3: CASSQYVSGREQYF

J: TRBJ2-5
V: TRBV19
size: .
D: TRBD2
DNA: TGTGCCAGTAGTACCCTAGCGGGAGGAAGGGAGACCCAGTACTTC
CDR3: CASSTLAGGRETQYF

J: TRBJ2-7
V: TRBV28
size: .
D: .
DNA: TGTGCCAGCAGTTTATACAGTCCTCCCTACGAGCAGTACTTC
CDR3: CASSLYSPPYEQYF

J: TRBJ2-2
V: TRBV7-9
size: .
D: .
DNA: TGTGCCAGCAGCTTGGACGGCACCGGGGAGCTGTTTTTT
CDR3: CASSLDGTGELFF

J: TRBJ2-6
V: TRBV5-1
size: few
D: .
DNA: TGCGCCAGCAGCCAGGGAATTACTGGGGCCAACGTCCTGACTTTC
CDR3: CASSQGITGANVLTF

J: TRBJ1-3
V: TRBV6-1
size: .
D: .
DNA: TGTGCCAGCAGCTTGACTGGAAACACCATATATTTT
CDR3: CASSLTGNTIYF

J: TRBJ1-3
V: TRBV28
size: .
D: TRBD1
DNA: TGTGCCAGCAGTTTATTAGACGGGACAGGGTTTGGAAACACCATATATTTT
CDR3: CASSLLDGTGFGNTIYF

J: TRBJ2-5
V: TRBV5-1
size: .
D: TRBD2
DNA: TGCGCCAGCACCTATGGGACTAGCGGACAAGAGACCCAGTACTTC
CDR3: CASTYGTSGQETQYF

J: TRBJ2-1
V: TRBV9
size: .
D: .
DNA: TGTGCCAGCAGCGCAGGGGGGAGGAATGAGCAGTTCTTC
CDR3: CASSAGGRNEQFF

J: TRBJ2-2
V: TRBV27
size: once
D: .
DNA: TGTGCCAGCAAAATCCTGTCCACCGGGGAGCTGTTTTTT
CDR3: CASKILSTGELFF

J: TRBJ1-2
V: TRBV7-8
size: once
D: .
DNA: TGTGCCAGCTATGTGGGGCTTCCCCGGGACTACTATGGCTACACCTTC
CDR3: CASYVGLPRDYYGYTF

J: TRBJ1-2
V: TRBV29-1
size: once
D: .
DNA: TGCAGCGTTGATGCTCTGTCTGGCGGCTACACCTTC
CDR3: CSVDALSGGYTF

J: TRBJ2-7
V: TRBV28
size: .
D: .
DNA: TGTGCCAGCATTCTCGGCGGTTCCTACGAGCAGTACTTC
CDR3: CASILGGSYEQYF